Below, one TCR beta chain is given with its context. Libraries were prepared by immunoSEQ multiplex PCR; TCRdb keeps only in-frame clonotypes and omits some of them. Of roughly 290,000 clones listed, around 85% are singletons. This entry is derived from a study of blood T cell repertoires in COVID-19. V lost 0 bases to trimming and J lost 11 bases, with 13 bases between them. Germline-derived CDR1 and CDR2 are MNHEY and SVGAGI. The CDR3 runs 14 residues. This receptor was identified in a woman in her twenties or thirties who had recovered from COVID-19. Sequencing was done on a sample of PBMCs or T cells enriched from blood (not recorded which). The rearrangement links TRBV6-5 to TRBJ2-2, with D tentatively TRBD2 (6 bases). Here the CDR3 DNA reads TGTGCCAGCAGTTACTCGGAGGGACGCGGAGAGCTGTTTTTT. Encoded protein: CASSYSEGRGELFF.